Listed here is a single T cell receptor beta chain. Its antigen is unknown. This entry is derived from a study of cytomegalovirus exposure and HLA in healthy donors. General study findings and limits: Listed as cytomegalovirus-associated were 150 or so TCR beta chains. It was confirmed in vitro that a few of the CMV-associated chains were specific for CMV antigens.

Amplification used 60 Vbeta primers and 13 Jbeta primers. Authors' data handling: Later work found 65 million to 85 million unique TCR beta chains, with about 10 million shared. Profiled with immunoSEQ multiplex PCR; TCRdb holds only in-frame clones, not every one. Clone size and the V and J calls come from that table; the DNA yielded D and trimming. The repertoire holds about 130,000 clones, with roughly four fifths as singletons. The specimen sequenced was PBMCs. The clonotype comes from a man in his thirties or forties in good health and CMV-seronegative.

CDR3 sequence reads: CASSTRTSGREYNEQYF. CDR3 bases: TGTGCCAGCAGCACTCGGACTAGCGGGAGGGAGTACAACGAGCAGTACTTC. This chain uses TRBV13 with TRBJ2-7; the match to TRBD2 covers 15 bases. V lost 5 bases and J lost 5; bases outside the gene matches: 10. Germline CDR1 is PRHDT and CDR2 is FYEKMQ (reference sequence). This CDR3 spans 17 amino acids.